By proportion, the clone carrying this T cell receptor beta chain is medium-sized (0.01 to 0.1%). The antigen is not known. The protocol was immunoSEQ multiplex PCR, while the TCRdb copy is restricted to in-frame clones and leaves out a portion. The sample carries fewer than 2,000 clones, roughly a fifth recorded once. V was clipped by 1 base and J by 4 bases, with 14 bases between them. CDR1 SGHNT and CDR2 YENEEA come from the germline V gene. The CDR3 totals 15 residues. Atypia-free adjacent lung came from at least 2 cm beyond the tumor margin. The data were obtained in a study of T cells in localized non-small cell lung cancer. Whole-study results and caveats: Out of the top 100 tumor clones, a median around 57 were seen in adjacent lung. Adjacent uninvolved lung tissue had the highest T cell clonality, exceeding tumor. Greater T cell density in blood accompanied longer overall survival.

This sequence originates from a man between 40 and 70 years old with stage II lung adenocarcinoma. The V and J genes are TRBV11-3 and TRBJ2-7; the D is unclear. Sequenced material: normal lung tissue next to the tumor, taken before any cancer treatment. The CDR3 region has the DNA TGTGCCAGCAGCTTAGTGACGACGGGCGGATACGAGCAGTACTTC. Encoded protein: CASSLVTTGGYEQYF. Complete variable domain (other parts from reference TRBV11-3 and TRBJ2-7): EAGVVQSPRYKIIEKKQPVAFWCNPISGHNTLYWYLQNLGQGPELLIRYENEEAVDDSQLPKDRFSAERLKGVDSTLKIQPAELGDSAVYLCASSLVTTGGYEQYFGPGTRLTVT.